The rows below give T cell receptor beta chains drawn from one sample of a study of blood T cell repertoires in COVID-19. The method was immunoSEQ multiplex PCR; TCRdb's version includes in-frame clones alone and lacks a portion of them. The top ten hold around 1% of the sample, which has some 290,000 clones, 90% seen once. Sequenced material: peripheral blood. These receptors were taken from a woman in her 40s with COVID-19, enrolled during active disease. Both conserved end residues are part of each CDR3. The D gene is left open where the match is weak. Expanded clones are given a class, and other clones once, few, many or no size at all.

NA	TRBV6-2/TRBV6-3	TRBJ1-1	NA	TGTGCCAGCAGTTACACAGGGATGAACACTGAAGCTTTCTTT	CASSYTGMNTEAFF
NA	TRBV6-5	TRBJ1-2	NA	TGTGCCAGCAGCGCTACCGGGGGGCGCAACTATGGCTACACCTTC	CASSATGGRNYGYTF
TRBD1	TRBV5-1	TRBJ1-1	NA	TGCGCCAGCAGCTTGGTAGGGGGACAGGGTCGGGCTGAAGCTTTCTTT	CASSLVGGQGRAEAFF
NA	TRBV5-8	TRBJ2-1	NA	TGTGCCAGCAGCCCTGCCGGGACTCTCGGCTCCTACAATGAGCAGTTCTTC	CASSPAGTLGSYNEQFF
TRBD1	TRBV6-2/TRBV6-3	TRBJ1-2	NA	TGTGCCAGCATCCCCGGACAGGGATCCGGCTACACCTTC	CASIPGQGSGYTF
NA	TRBV6-2/TRBV6-3	TRBJ2-6	NA	TGTGCCAGCAGTTACTTTAACAGGCCCAGCTCTGGGGCCAACGTCCTGACTTTC	CASSYFNRPSSGANVLTF
TRBD1	TRBV6-1	TRBJ1-4	NA	TGTGCCAGCAGTGAGGGACAGGGGGTCGAAAAACTGTTTTTT	CASSEGQGVEKLFF
TRBD1	TRBV6-6	TRBJ1-5	NA	TGTGCCAGCAGTTCCTGGGGACAGGGGAATCAGCCCCAGCATTTT	CASSSWGQGNQPQHF
NA	TRBV28	TRBJ1-5	NA	TGTGCCAGCATTATGGGGGGGGGCCATCAGCCCCAGCATTTT	CASIMGGGHQPQHF
TRBD2	TRBV27	TRBJ2-3	NA	TGTGCCAGCAGTTTTGGGCTAGCGGGAGTAGCAGATACGCAGTATTTT	CASSFGLAGVADTQYF
TRBD2	TRBV12-5	TRBJ2-5	NA	TGTGCTAGTGGCACCGGGGAGGGAGAAGAGACCCAGTACTTC	CASGTGEGEETQYF
TRBD1	TRBV5-1	TRBJ1-5	once	TGCGCCAGCAGCAATGGACAGGGAGATCAGCCCCAGCATTTT	CASSNGQGDQPQHF
TRBD1	TRBV18	TRBJ1-2	many	TGTGCCAGCTCACCTCAGGGGGTCGATGGCTACACCTTC	CASSPQGVDGYTF
NA	TRBV11-3	TRBJ2-5	once	TGTGCCAGCAGCCTAACAGGGGTCGGAGGGCAAGAGACCCAGTACTTC	CASSLTGVGGQETQYF
TRBD1	TRBV28	TRBJ2-2	NA	TGTGCCAGCAGTTCGCCGGGACAGCACACCGGGGAGCTGTTTTTT	CASSSPGQHTGELFF
TRBD1	TRBV11-2	TRBJ2-7	NA	TGTGCCAGCAGCCTGACAGGGGGGACCTACGAGCAGTACTTC	CASSLTGGTYEQYF
TRBD1	TRBV28	TRBJ2-1	NA	TGTGCCAGCACCGCAGGGGGTTACAATGAGCAGTTCTTC	CASTAGGYNEQFF
TRBD2	TRBV18	TRBJ2-7	NA	TGTGCCAGCTCACTCGACCCGGGACTAGCCGTCAGGAACTTC	CASSLDPGLAVRNF
TRBD1	TRBV7-2	TRBJ1-2	NA	TGTGCCAGCAGCTCGGGACAGAATCCTAGCTATGGCTACACCTTC	CASSSGQNPSYGYTF
NA	TRBV5-6	TRBJ2-5	NA	TGTGCCAGCAGCTTGCGGCAGGGTGGAGAGACCCAGTACTTC	CASSLRQGGETQYF
NA	TRBV19	TRBJ1-6	once	TGTGCCAGTACCCCGGGCAGGGGAGGGAATTCACCCCTCCACTTT	CASTPGRGGNSPLHF
TRBD1	TRBV12-5	TRBJ2-2	NA	TGTGCTAGTGGGGAACAGGGGGCCACCGGGGAGCTGTTTTTT	CASGEQGATGELFF
NA	TRBV5-6	TRBJ1-1	NA	TGTGCCAGCAGCTTTCGAACAGGGACCTACTACGAAGCTTTCTTT	CASSFRTGTYYEAFF
TRBD2	TRBV9	TRBJ2-1	once	TGTGCCAGCAGCTCCTCCGGGACTATGTCCCACAATGAGCAGTTCTTC	CASSSSGTMSHNEQFF
TRBD1	TRBV2	TRBJ2-7	NA	TGTGCCAGCAGATATGATAGACAGGGGCCCTACGAGCAGTACTTC	CASRYDRQGPYEQYF
TRBD1	TRBV18	TRBJ2-3	NA	TGTGCCAGCTCACCAGGACAGGGTCCAGATACGCAGTATTTT	CASSPGQGPDTQYF
TRBD1	TRBV4-1	TRBJ1-3	NA	TGCGCCAGCAGCCAAGATGGACAGGGAGGAAGCACCATATATTTT	CASSQDGQGGSTIYF
NA	TRBV7-2	TRBJ2-4	NA	TGTGCCAGCAGCTTAGTAGGTTTCGGGCAGGGTGCCAAAAACATTCAGTACTTC	CASSLVGFGQGAKNIQYF
NA	TRBV7-2	TRBJ2-2	NA	TGTGCCAGCAGCTTAGTCCCGCAGGGGTTGGGGAACACCGGGGAGCTGTTTTTT	CASSLVPQGLGNTGELFF
TRBD2	TRBV19	TRBJ2-1	NA	TGTGCCAGTAGTATAGGTACAGCGGGGCCCTACAATGAGCAGTTCTTC	CASSIGTAGPYNEQFF
NA	TRBV6-5	TRBJ1-6	NA	TGTGCCAGCAGTTACCTGAATTCACCCCTCCACTTT	CASSYLNSPLHF
TRBD1	TRBV28	TRBJ2-7	NA	TGTGCCAGCAGTACTACGGGACAGGGGAGTCTCGAGCAGTACTTC	CASSTTGQGSLEQYF
NA	TRBV10-3	TRBJ1-2	NA	TGTGCCATCAGTGATCAGGCCTATGGCTACACCTTC	CAISDQAYGYTF
TRBD1	TRBV28	TRBJ1-1	NA	TGTGCCAGCAGTTTGACGGGGACAGGAAACACTGAAGCTTTCTTT	CASSLTGTGNTEAFF
NA	TRBV5-3	TRBJ2-2	NA	TGTGCCAGAAGCTTGCCCTACCCGAACACCGGGGAGCTGTTTTTT	CARSLPYPNTGELFF
TRBD1	TRBV3-1/TRBV3-2	TRBJ1-6	NA	TGTGCCAGCACCCAAGCGACAGGGAATTCACCCCTCCACTTT	CASTQATGNSPLHF